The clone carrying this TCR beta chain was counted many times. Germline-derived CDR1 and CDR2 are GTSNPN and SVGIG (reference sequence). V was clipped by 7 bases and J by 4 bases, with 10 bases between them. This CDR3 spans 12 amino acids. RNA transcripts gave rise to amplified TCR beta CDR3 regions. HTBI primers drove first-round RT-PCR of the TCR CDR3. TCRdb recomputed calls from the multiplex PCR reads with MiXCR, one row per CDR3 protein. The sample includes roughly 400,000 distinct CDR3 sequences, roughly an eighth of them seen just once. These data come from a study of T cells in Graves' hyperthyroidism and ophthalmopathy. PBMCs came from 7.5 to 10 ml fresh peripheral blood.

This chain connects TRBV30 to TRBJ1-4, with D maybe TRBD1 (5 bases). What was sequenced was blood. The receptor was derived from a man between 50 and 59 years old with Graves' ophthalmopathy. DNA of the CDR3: TGTGCCTTGGGACTGAATAATGAAAAACTGTTTTTT. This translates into CALGLNNEKLFF.